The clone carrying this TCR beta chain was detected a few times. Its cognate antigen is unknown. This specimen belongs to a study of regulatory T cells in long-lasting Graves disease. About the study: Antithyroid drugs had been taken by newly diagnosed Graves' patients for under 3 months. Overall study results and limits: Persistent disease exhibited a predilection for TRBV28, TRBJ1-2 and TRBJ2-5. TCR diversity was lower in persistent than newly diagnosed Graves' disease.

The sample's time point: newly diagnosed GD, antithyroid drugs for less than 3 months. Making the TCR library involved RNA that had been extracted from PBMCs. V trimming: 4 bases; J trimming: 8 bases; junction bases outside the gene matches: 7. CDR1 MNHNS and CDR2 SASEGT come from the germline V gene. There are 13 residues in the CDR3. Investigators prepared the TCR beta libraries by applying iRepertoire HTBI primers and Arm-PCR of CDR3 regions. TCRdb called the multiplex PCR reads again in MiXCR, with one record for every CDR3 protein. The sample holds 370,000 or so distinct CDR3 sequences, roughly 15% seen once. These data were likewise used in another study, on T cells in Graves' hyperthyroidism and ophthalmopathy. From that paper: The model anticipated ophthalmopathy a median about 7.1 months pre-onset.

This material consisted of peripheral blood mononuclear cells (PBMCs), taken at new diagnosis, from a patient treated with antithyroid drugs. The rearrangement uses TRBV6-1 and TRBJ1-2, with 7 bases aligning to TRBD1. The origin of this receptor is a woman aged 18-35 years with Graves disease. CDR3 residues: CASSGHRGSGYTF. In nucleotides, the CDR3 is TGTGCCAGCAGTGGACACAGGGGATCGGGCTACACCTTC.